The clone carrying this TCR beta chain was seen only a few times. The antigen remains unidentified. The data were taken from a study of T-cell memory formation after mild COVID-19. Regarding the study as a whole: Contracting CD8+ clones were enriched in EMRA, CD4+ mainly in CM and EM. Contracting clones from day 15 to 85 showed balanced CD4/CD8; later expanders favored CD4+. A second wave of clones peaked on day 37, and their SARS-CoV-2 specificity went unconfirmed.

V gave up 2 bases and J gave up 7 bases; unmatched junction bases: 2. CDR3 size: 13 residues. Germline V gene data show CDR1 as SGDLS and CDR2 as YYNGEE. Constant-segment primers served in 5'RACE that generated TCR alpha and TCR beta cDNA libraries bearing sample barcodes and UMIs. TCRdb passed the 5' RACE reads through MiXCR, listing each CDR3 protein once. This table holds roughly 110,000 distinct CDR3 sequences, 15% to 20% found once. The chain is built from TRBV9 and TRBJ2-1, with 8 positions matching TRBD1. The clonotype was recovered from an adult woman who had mild COVID-19 (a few samples of this study predate the infection). Cell type and time point are not known. What was sequenced was PBMCs or a T cell subset sorted from them (not recorded which). The CDR3 DNA sequence: TGTGCCAGCAGCGTTGACAGGGGAAATGAGCAGTTCTTC. Amino acid sequence: CASSVDRGNEQFF.